This TCR beta chain was obtained from a study of T cell repertoires in cytomegalovirus infection. TCRdb redid the calling of the reads with MiXCR, one entry per CDR3 protein. The sample lists 700,000 to 850,000 distinct CDR3 sequences, roughly 33% seen once, with around 12% in the top ten. Between the trimmed V and J ends, which lost 1 base and 5 bases, there was a span of 4 bases. The germline V gene has CDR1 MNHNY and CDR2 SVGAGI (reference sequence). CDR3 length equals 12 residues. About this clonotype: The antigen remains undetermined.

The chain employs TRBV6-6 and TRBJ2-3, with no clear D. The source material was cultured CD8+ T cells from PBMCs, sampled from culture after CMV antigen stimulation. The source is a human donor in good health (CMV status not recorded). Some clones in this sample may be carry-over from other donors' samples. The CDR3 reads CASSYYRDTQYF. The CDR3 nucleotides read TGTGCCAGCAGTTACTACAGAGATACGCAGTATTTT.